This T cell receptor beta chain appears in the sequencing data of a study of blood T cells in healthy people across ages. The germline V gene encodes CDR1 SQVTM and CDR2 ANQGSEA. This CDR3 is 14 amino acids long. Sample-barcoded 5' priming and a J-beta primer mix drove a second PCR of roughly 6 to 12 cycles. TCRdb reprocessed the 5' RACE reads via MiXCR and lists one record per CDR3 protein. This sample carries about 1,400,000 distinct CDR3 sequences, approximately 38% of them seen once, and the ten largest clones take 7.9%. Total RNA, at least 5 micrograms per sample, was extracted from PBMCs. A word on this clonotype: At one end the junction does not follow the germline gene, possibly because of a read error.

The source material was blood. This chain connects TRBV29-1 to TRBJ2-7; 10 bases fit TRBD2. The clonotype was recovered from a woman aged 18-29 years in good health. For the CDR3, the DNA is TGCAGCGTTAAAGATAGCGGGAGGTCGTACGAGCAGTACTTC. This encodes CSVKDSGRSYEQYF.